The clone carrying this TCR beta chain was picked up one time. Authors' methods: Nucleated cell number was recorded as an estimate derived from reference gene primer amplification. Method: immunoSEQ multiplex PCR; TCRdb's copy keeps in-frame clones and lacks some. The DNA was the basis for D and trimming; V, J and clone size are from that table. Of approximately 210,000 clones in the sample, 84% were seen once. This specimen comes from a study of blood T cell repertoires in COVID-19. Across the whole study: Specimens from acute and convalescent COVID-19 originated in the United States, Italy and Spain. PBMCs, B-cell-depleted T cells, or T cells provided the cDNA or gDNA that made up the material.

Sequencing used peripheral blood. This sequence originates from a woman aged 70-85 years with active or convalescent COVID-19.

CDR3 loop: CASPRGTQKEQYF. The CDR3 DNA reads TGTGCCAGCCCGAGGGGGACCCAGAAGGAGCAGTACTTC. V is TRBV21-1 and J is TRBJ2-7; TRBD1 is the table's D call and was not checked against the DNA. TRBV21-1 is deemed a pseudogene. This CDR3 region has 13 residues.